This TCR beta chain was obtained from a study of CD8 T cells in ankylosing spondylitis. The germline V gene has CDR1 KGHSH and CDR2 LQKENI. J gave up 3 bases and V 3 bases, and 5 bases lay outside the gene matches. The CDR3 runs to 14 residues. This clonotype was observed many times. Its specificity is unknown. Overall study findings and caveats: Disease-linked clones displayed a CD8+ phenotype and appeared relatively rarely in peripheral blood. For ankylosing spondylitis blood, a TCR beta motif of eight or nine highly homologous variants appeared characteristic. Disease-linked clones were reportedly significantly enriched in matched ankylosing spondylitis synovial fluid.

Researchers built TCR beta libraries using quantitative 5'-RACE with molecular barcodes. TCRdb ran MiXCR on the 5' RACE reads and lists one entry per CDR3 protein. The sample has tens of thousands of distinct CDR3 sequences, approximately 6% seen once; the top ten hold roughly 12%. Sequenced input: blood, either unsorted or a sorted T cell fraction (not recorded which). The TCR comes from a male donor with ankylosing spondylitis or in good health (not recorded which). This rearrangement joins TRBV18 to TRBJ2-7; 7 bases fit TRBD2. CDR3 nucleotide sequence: TGTGCCAGCTCACCCAGGGAGGGGAGCTACGAGCAGTACTTC. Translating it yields CASSPREGSYEQYF.